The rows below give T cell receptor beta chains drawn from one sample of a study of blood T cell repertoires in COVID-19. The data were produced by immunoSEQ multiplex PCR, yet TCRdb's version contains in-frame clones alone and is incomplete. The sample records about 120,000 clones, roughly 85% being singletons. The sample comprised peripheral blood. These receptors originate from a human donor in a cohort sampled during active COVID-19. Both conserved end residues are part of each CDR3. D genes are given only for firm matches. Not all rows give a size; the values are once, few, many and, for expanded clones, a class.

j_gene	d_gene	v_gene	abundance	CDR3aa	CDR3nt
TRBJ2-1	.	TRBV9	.	CASSVGRVGSYNEQFF	TGTGCCAGCAGCGTGGGGCGCGTGGGCTCCTACAATGAGCAGTTCTTC
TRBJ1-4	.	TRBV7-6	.	CASSHRTVSGPNEKLFF	TGTGCCAGCAGTCATAGGACAGTTTCGGGCCCTAATGAAAAACTGTTTTTT
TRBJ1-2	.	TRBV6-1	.	CASSDGGLYGYTF	TGTGCCAGCAGTGACGGGGGGCTATATGGCTACACCTTC
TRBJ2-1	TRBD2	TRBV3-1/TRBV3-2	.	CASSQESGGASAREQFF	TGTGCCAGCAGCCAGGAGAGCGGGGGGGCTTCGGCTCGTGAGCAGTTCTTC
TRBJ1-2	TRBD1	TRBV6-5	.	CASSGDRWGYTF	TGTGCCAGCAGCGGGGACAGGTGGGGCTACACCTTC
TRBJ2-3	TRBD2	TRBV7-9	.	CASSLERVAGGRTDTQYF	TGTGCCAGCAGCTTAGAGAGGGTGGCGGGGGGCCGGACAGATACGCAGTATTTT
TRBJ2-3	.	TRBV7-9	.	CASSHTDTQYF	TGTGCCAGCAGTCACACAGATACGCAGTATTTT
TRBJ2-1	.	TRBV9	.	CASSVGGEHYNEQFF	TGTGCCAGCAGCGTAGGGGGGGAGCATTACAATGAGCAGTTCTTC
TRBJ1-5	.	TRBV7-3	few	CASSTGHPGQPQHF	TGTGCCAGCAGCACAGGACATCCCGGACAGCCCCAGCATTTT
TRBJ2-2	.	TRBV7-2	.	CASRDRSRAGELFF	TGTGCCAGCAGAGACAGGAGTCGGGCCGGGGAGCTGTTTTTT
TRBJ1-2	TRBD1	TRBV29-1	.	CSAVGQGVWGYTF	TGCAGCGCGGTGGGACAGGGGGTGTGGGGCTACACCTTC
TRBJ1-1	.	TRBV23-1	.	CASSQPRVLRAFF	TGCGCCAGCAGTCAGCCGCGCGTACTGAGAGCTTTCTTT
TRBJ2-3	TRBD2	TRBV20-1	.	CSASLAGGRTDTQYF	TGCAGTGCTAGTTTAGCGGGAGGGCGAACAGATACGCAGTATTTT
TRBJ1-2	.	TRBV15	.	CATADGGKTRGYGYTF	TGTGCCACCGCCGATGGGGGCAAGACCCGGGGCTATGGCTACACCTTC
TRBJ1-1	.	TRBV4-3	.	CASSPGRGGRNTEAFF	TGCGCCAGCAGCCCCGGCAGGGGTGGGAGAAACACTGAAGCTTTCTTT
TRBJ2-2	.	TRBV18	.	CASSPPSRAGELFF	TGTGCCAGCTCACCCCCCTCCAGGGCCGGGGAGCTGTTTTTT
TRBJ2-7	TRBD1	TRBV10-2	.	CASSDRGQGKYEQYF	TGCGCCAGCAGTGACCGTGGACAGGGCAAATACGAGCAGTACTTC
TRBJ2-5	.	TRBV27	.	CASSFDGSTGSPYQETQYF	TGTGCCAGCAGTTTCGACGGATCAACAGGGTCCCCGTACCAAGAGACCCAGTACTTC
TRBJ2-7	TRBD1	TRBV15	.	CATSARDRGEQYF	TGTGCCACCAGCGCCAGGGACAGGGGTGAGCAGTACTTC
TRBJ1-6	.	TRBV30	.	CAWWTRNVNSPLHF	TGTGCCTGGTGGACAAGAAATGTTAATTCACCCCTCCACTTT
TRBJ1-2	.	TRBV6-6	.	CASSYTGRDGYTF	TGTGCCAGCAGTTACACAGGGAGGGACGGCTACACCTTC
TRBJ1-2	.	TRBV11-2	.	CASSDGSNYGYTF	TGTGCCAGCAGCGACGGGAGTAACTATGGCTACACCTTC
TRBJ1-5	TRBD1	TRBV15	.	CATKGGRGLNQPQHF	TGTGCCACCAAGGGGGGCAGGGGGCTCAATCAGCCCCAGCATTTT
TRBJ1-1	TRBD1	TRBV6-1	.	CASSGRTGGVNTEAFF	TGTGCCAGCAGTGGTCGGACAGGGGGTGTGAACACTGAAGCTTTCTTT
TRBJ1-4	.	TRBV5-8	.	CASSLDVGFGFNEKLFF	TGTGCCAGCAGCTTGGATGTTGGTTTTGGCTTTAATGAAAAACTGTTTTTT
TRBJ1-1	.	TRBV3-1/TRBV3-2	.	CASSQVRNTEAFF	TGTGCCAGCAGCCAAGTGAGGAACACTGAAGCTTTCTTT
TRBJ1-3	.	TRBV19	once	CASIRTDSGNTIYF	TGTGCCAGTATTAGGACAGACTCTGGAAACACCATATATTTT
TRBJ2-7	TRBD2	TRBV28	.	CASSPTFRTWTSGRANYEQYF	TGTGCCAGCAGTCCCACCTTCCGGACCTGGACTAGCGGGAGGGCAAACTACGAGCAGTACTTC
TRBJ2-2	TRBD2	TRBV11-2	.	CASQLTASGSRAGELFF	TGTGCCAGTCAGCTGACGGCTAGCGGGAGTCGTGCCGGGGAGCTGTTTTTT
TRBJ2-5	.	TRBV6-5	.	CATAGTIQETQYF	TGTGCCACCGCAGGTACAATCCAAGAGACCCAGTACTTC
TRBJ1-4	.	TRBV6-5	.	CASRPGLNTNEKLFF	TGTGCCAGCAGACCGGGTCTCAACACTAATGAAAAACTGTTTTTT
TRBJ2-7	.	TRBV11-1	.	CASSKGDNEQYF	TGTGCCAGCAGTAAAGGGGACAACGAGCAGTACTTC
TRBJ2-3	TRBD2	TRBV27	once	CASSLSGLVSTDTQYF	TGTGCCAGCAGTTTATCGGGACTAGTAAGCACAGATACGCAGTATTTT
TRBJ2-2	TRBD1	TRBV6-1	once	CASSDRGQVIGELFF	TGTGCCAGCAGTGACCGAGGACAGGTTATCGGGGAGCTGTTTTTT
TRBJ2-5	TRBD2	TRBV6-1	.	CASSEATSGAETQYF	TGTGCCAGCAGTGAAGCGACTAGCGGAGCAGAGACCCAGTACTTC
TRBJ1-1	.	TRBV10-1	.	CASSGTLYTEAFF	TGCGCCAGCAGTGGAACTTTGTACACTGAAGCTTTCTTT
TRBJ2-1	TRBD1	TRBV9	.	CASSAVGTGWNEQFF	TGTGCCAGCAGCGCCGTTGGGACAGGATGGAATGAGCAGTTCTTC
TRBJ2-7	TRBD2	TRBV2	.	CASRTSSAYEQYF	TGTGCCAGCAGGACTAGCTCGGCCTACGAGCAGTACTTC
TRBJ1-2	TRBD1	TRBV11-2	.	CASSRGGTGFYGYTF	TGTGCCAGCAGCCGTGGGGGGACAGGGTTTTATGGCTACACCTTC
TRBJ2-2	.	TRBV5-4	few	CASSLPSAEWSGELFF	TGTGCCAGCAGCTTGCCTAGCGCCGAGTGGAGCGGGGAGCTGTTTTTT
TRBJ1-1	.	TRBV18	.	CASSRRRTEAFF	TGTGCCAGCTCACGTCGCCGGACTGAAGCTTTCTTT
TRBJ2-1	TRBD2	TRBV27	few	CASSPGLAGVGEQFF	TGTGCCAGCAGCCCAGGACTAGCGGGAGTGGGTGAGCAGTTCTTC
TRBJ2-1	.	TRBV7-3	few	CASSSPGNNEQFF	TGTGCCAGCAGCTCGCCGGGAAACAATGAGCAGTTCTTC
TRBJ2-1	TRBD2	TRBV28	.	CASSAATSGSSYNEQFF	TGTGCCAGCAGTGCCGCGACTAGCGGCTCTTCCTACAATGAGCAGTTCTTC
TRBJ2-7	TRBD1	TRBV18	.	CASSQPGTGDPYEQYF	TGTGCCAGCTCACAACCCGGGACAGGGGACCCCTACGAGCAGTACTTC
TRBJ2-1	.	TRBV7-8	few	CASSLGPTSHNNEQFF	TGTGCCAGCAGCTTAGGGCCGACTAGTCATAACAATGAGCAGTTCTTC
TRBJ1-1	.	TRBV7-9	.	CASSNKDSANTEAFF	TGTGCCAGCAGTAACAAGGACAGCGCGAACACTGAAGCTTTCTTT
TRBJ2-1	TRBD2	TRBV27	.	CASRVEPGRSLSGQFF	TGTGCCAGCAGGGTTGAGCCCGGGAGGTCCCTTTCAGGGCAGTTCTTC
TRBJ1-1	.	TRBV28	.	CASSLEGWVTEAFF	TGTGCCAGCAGTTTAGAGGGATGGGTCACTGAAGCTTTCTTT
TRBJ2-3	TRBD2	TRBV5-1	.	CASSAGTSGPTTDTQYF	TGCGCCAGCAGCGCTGGGACTAGCGGGCCCACCACAGATACGCAGTATTTT
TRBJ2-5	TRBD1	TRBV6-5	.	CASTQGRGPQETQYF	TGTGCCAGCACCCAGGGCAGGGGGCCCCAAGAGACCCAGTACTTC
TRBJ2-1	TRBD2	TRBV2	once	CASRIPTSGGTNEQFF	TGTGCCAGCAGGATTCCGACTAGCGGGGGGACCAATGAGCAGTTCTTC
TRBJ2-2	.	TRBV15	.	CATDTGKNTGELFF	TGTGCCACCGACACAGGGAAGAACACCGGGGAGCTGTTTTTT